The sample holds a few counts of the clone carrying this T cell receptor (beta chain). The primer mix had 60 Vbeta and 13 Jbeta primers. The protocol was immunoSEQ multiplex PCR, while the TCRdb copy is restricted to in-frame clones and leaves out a portion. Here the sample spans about 75,000 clones, around 80% being singletons. This specimen comes from a study of cytomegalovirus exposure and HLA in healthy donors. This CDR3 is built from 14 residues. Trimming removed 4 bases from V and 1 base from J, with 10 bases in between. Germline loops: CDR1 KGHSH, CDR2 LQKENI. The sample consisted of PBMCs. V gene TRBV18 combines with J gene TRBJ1-1, with a possible D match to TRBD1 (5 bases). This TCR was sampled from a man between 70 and 80 years old in good health and CMV-seropositive. CDR3 amino acids: CASSLDRQNTEAFF. DNA for the CDR3: TGTGCCAGCTCACTCGACAGACAGAACACTGAAGCTTTCTTT.